This TCR beta chain originates from a study of blood T cell repertoires in COVID-19. The overall study: The analysed material was cDNA or gDNA that came from T cells, B-cell-depleted T cells, or PBMCs.

V lost 1 base and J lost 0, with 20 bases in between. This CDR3 has 18 residues. The germline gives CDR1 GTSNPN, CDR2 SVGIG (reference sequence). Original data processing: Estimated nucleated cell counts came from reference gene primer amplification. Sequenced by immunoSEQ multiplex PCR; TCRdb stores in-frame clones only, minus some. The DNA gave D and trimming, while V, J and clone size come from that table. In the table there are some 150,000 clones, 70% to 85% of which are singletons. The receptor was derived from an older woman with acute or convalescent COVID-19. This chain uses TRBV30 with TRBJ2-3; D may be TRBD1 (6 bases). Sequenced input: peripheral blood. CDR3 nucleotide sequence: TGTGCCTGGAGTGAGGGGTTGGGGGTAGGGGGAAGCACAGATACGCAGTATTTT. Its translation is CAWSEGLGVGGSTDTQYF.